This TCR beta chain was documented in a study of cytomegalovirus exposure and HLA in healthy donors. CDR1 SGHDT and CDR2 YYEEEE come from the germline V gene. Trimming stripped 2 bases from V and 4 bases from J, with 10 bases between. The CDR3 has 14 amino acids. The PCR was carried out with 60 Vbeta primers and 13 Jbeta primers. Generated by immunoSEQ multiplex PCR, the TCRdb table keeps only in-frame clones and is missing some. The sample contains roughly 150,000 clones, over 70% of which appear only once. Those who donated were healthy bone marrow donors. This receptor was obtained from a man aged 25 to 40 in good health and CMV-seropositive. Sample: PBMCs. The chain carries TRBV5-6 and TRBJ2-1; perhaps TRBD1 as D (5 bases). The DNA of the CDR3 is TGTGCCAGCAGCTTTGGGCAGGGATACAATGAGCAGTTCTTC. The encoded protein is CASSFGQGYNEQFF.